This TCR beta chain appears in the sequencing data of a study of T cell repertoires and Cas9 in healthy adults (dated by TCRdb to 2016 to 2019). As for the study more broadly: Within the CD4 and CD8 compartments, SpCas9-reactive T cells were assessed for multi-effector potency, cytotoxicity and lineage determination. This study looked at whether people already carry T cell immunity to the Streptococcus pyogenes Cas9 nuclease (SpCas9), the enzyme used in CRISPR gene editing.

The protocol used for the library was the immunoSEQ multiplex PCR assay. This is the immuneACCESS table as TCRdb keeps it, with only in-frame sequences that have V and J called. A part of the clones is gone; compared with another copy, unresolved V genes explain less than half, and the rest is unexplained. The sample table records tens of thousands of clones; roughly 89% of these occur just once. Jointly, the top ten make up under 2% of the sample. As for this clone: Its antigen is not yet known. The record has no base qualities; no much larger clone is one base away.

Overall study outcomes, separate from this receptor: In vitro, the proliferation and function of SpCas9-reactive effector T cells were reported to be mitigated by SpCas9-reactive regulatory T cells.

The germline V gene encodes CDR1 MNHEY and CDR2 SVGAGI. Trimming at the junction amounts to 4 bases on V and 1 base on J, and the germline ends lie 13 bases apart. The CDR3 runs 15 amino acids, cysteine and phenylalanine included. The entry retains the CDR3 DNA only, 45 bases that are in frame from base 1. Healthy humans served as the donors. Sequenced sample: CD4+ effector T cells (CD127+, CD25-, CD137-, CD154-) from PBMCs; culture status not recorded. The V gene is TRBV6-5 and the J gene is TRBJ1-1; no D segment can be confidently identified. This clonotype originated in a human donor in good health. The CDR3 corresponds to CASSSPATSNTEAFF. The base sequence is TGTGCCAGCAGTTCCCCCGCTACGTCGAACACTGAAGCTTTCTTT.